These T cell receptor beta chains were read from a single sample in a study of T cell responses to AZD1222 COVID-19 vaccine. Measured with immunoSEQ multiplex PCR; TCRdb has only the in-frame clones, and not every one. Among about 120,000 clones listed, around 94% were seen once. The sequencing here drew on peripheral blood, taken on day 0 of AZD1222 vaccination. The receptor source for this set is an adult in good health. Each CDR3 is given without its conserved first and last residue.

>TRBJ1-6|TRBV5-4
ASRTGGPGDSPLH
>TRBJ1-2|TRBV19
ASSTLSRDNYGYT
>TRBJ1-3|TRBV18
ASSPSTGSRNTIY
>TRBJ2-2|TRBV11-3
ASSLWGWGPTTGELF
>TRBJ1-5|TRBV6-5
ASSSTWGRNQPQH
>TRBJ2-1|TRBV3-1/TRBV3-2
ASSSGGPYNEQF
>TRBJ2-2|TRBV5-4
ASSSDSWAGELF
>TRBJ2-1|TRBV5-6
ASSAGLIGRGQF
>TRBJ2-1|TRBV3-1/TRBV3-2
ASSQSPEPYNEQF
>TRBJ1-6|TRBV19
ASQGGGNYNSPLH
>TRBJ2-1|TRBV19
ASSSRGGRLAYNEQF
>TRBJ2-3|TRBV15
ATSRETLAGTSTDTQY
>TRBJ2-3|TRBV7-2
ASSLQSDSTDTQY
>TRBJ2-2|TRBV5-1
ASSWAGGGLTGELF
>TRBJ2-1|TRBV27
ASATNWGNEQF
>TRBJ2-1|TRBV10-1
ASSESGANEQF
>TRBJ1-1|TRBV7-9
ASSLREGTEAF
>TRBJ1-1|TRBV28
ASSFQGMVSEAF
>TRBJ1-3|TRBV5-5
ASSLGLSTGPTGNTIY
>TRBJ1-5|TRBV12-3/TRBV12-4
ASSPDSNQPQH
>TRBJ1-6|TRBV29-1
SVRTGSSSPLH
>TRBJ2-3|TRBV19
ASSIREDTQY
>TRBJ2-3|TRBV5-1
ASSSGTASFTDTQY
>TRBJ1-5|TRBV5-1
ASSLGTGYEQPQH
>TRBJ1-3|TRBV7-8
ASSFGSAGNTIY
>TRBJ2-7|TRBV11-2
ASSPTGRAKGDDYEQY
>TRBJ2-3|TRBV5-8
ASSLGRDLTDTQY
>TRBJ1-4|TRBV28
ASSYLQGTNEKLF
>TRBJ2-1|TRBV28
ASSPGQDNEQF
>TRBJ1-1|TRBV19
ASKVGNTEAF
>TRBJ1-1|TRBV5-1
ASSLDGIEAF
>TRBJ1-4|TRBV15
ATSRDRETANEKLF
>TRBJ2-7|TRBV28
ASSSRLPVLREQY
>TRBJ1-1|TRBV7-8
ASSLAGQGSAEAF
>TRBJ1-5|TRBV2
ASSERETKGNQPQH
>TRBJ2-5|TRBV3-1/TRBV3-2
ASSRGNQETQY
>TRBJ1-3|TRBV7-9
ASSPSGGRLGNTIY
>TRBJ2-1|TRBV5-1
ASSLGDTYNEQF
>TRBJ1-2|TRBV5-4
ASNLRGQGTNYGYT
>TRBJ2-3|TRBV6-1
ASSEPRNQGLSNTQY
>TRBJ2-1|TRBV6-6
ASSYFGENEQF
>TRBJ1-6|TRBV11-2
ASRLLGGQLSPLH
>TRBJ2-2|TRBV7-9
ASSLGSLAGADGELF
>TRBJ1-1|TRBV27
ASSFAIRAEAF
>TRBJ1-5|TRBV6-5
ASSNRGDQPQH
>TRBJ1-5|TRBV27
ASSSQGGGNQPQH
>TRBJ1-5|TRBV4-1
ASSQDGFGGDQPQH
>TRBJ2-7|TRBV5-6
ASSWTTAIEQY
>TRBJ2-2|TRBV7-9
ASSPFAGGTGELF
>TRBJ2-1|TRBV9
ASSPNDGDEQF
>TRBJ2-5|TRBV28
ASSEVRRAQETQY
>TRBJ2-7|TRBV7-8
ASSHSYEQY
>TRBJ1-5|TRBV5-1
ASSTGVDSNQPQH
>TRBJ2-7|TRBV18
ASSPRGQGVDEQY